Below, one T cell receptor beta chain is given with its context. The antigen is unknown. Primers included in the PCR were 60 Vbeta and 13 Jbeta primers. This table comes from immunoSEQ multiplex PCR, and its TCRdb copy is limited to in-frame clones, with some not included. The sample holds over 150,000 clones; approximately 79% are singletons and the top ten take around 1.4%. The CDR3 sequence is 16 residues long. V shed 2 bases, J shed 0 bases, and the junction held 4 bases outside the gene matches. CDR1 SNHLY and CDR2 FYNNEI come from the germline V gene. The entry originates in a study of cytomegalovirus exposure and HLA in healthy donors. Study results and caveats: Most TCR sequences were uncommon, yet certain public TCRs appeared in many donors.

Sequencing was performed on PBMCs. This sequence joins TRBV2 and TRBJ2-1; TRBD2 matches 7 bases. This sequence was found in a girl aged 5-17 years in good health and CMV-seropositive. The CDR3 sequence: CASSELGLSSYNEQFF. Written as DNA, the CDR3 is TGTGCCAGCAGTGAACTGGGACTAAGCTCCTACAATGAGCAGTTCTTC.